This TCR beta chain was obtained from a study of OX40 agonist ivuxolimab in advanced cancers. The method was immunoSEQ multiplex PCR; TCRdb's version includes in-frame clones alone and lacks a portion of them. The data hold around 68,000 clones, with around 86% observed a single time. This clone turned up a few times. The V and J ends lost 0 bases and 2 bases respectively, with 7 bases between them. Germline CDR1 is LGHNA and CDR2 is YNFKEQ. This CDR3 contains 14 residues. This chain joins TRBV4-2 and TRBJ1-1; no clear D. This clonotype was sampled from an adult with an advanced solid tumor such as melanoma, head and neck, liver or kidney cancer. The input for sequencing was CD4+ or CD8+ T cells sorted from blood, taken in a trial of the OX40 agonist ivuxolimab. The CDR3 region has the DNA TGTGCCAGCAGCCAAGACTCTCTTAACACTGAAGCTTTCTTT. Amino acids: CASSQDSLNTEAFF.